A single sample gave rise to the 31 T cell receptor beta chains below, sequenced in a study of identical twins. One entry per CDR3 protein, called by TCRdb with MiXCR from the 5' RACE reads. The data show 700,000 to 950,000 distinct CDR3 sequences, approximately 13% seen once. These records were also assigned to another study, of yellow fever vaccine responses in identical twins.

Sequenced sample: PBMCs. The receptors were gathered from a woman aged 18-29 years in good health.

This clonotype was seen a handful of times. V is TRBV12-3 or TRBV12-4 and J is TRBJ2-1; TRBD1 matches at 7 bases. This CDR3 is built from 16 residues. The ends lost 4 bases at V and 0 bases at J; junction bases unmatched: 6. The CDR3 loop reads CASSSEGTASYNEQFF. The CDR3 DNA is TGTGCCAGCAGTTCTGAAGGGACAGCCTCCTACAATGAGCAGTTCTTC.

The chain joins TRBV12-3 or TRBV12-4 to TRBJ2-7; D unresolved. Trimming cost V 7 bases and J 1 base, with 17 bases left between them. The CDR3 consists of 15 residues. CDR3: CASTIGLSPSYEQYF. The CDR3 nucleotides are TGTGCCAGCACTATAGGGCTATCTCCTTCCTACGAGCAGTACTTC.

This clonotype was detected ten times or more. The chain joins TRBV5-1 to TRBJ1-2; D not resolved. The CDR3 extends over 13 amino acids. Per the germline V gene, CDR1 is SGHRS and CDR2 is YFSETQ. The V gene lost 0 bases and the J gene lost 1 base, with 4 bases spanning the gap. The CDR3: CASSLDSNYGYTF. The CDR3 nucleotides read TGCGCCAGCAGCTTGGACAGTAACTATGGCTACACCTTC.

This clonotype turned up a few times. J is TRBJ2-7 and V is TRBV2, with 10 nucleotides matching TRBD2. Per germline, CDR1 SNHLY and CDR2 FYNNEI. The J segment lost 6 bases and the V segment lost 7 bases, leaving 9 bases of the junction unmatched. The CDR3 contains 14 residues. DNA for the CDR3: TGTGCCAGCAAAGCTAGCGGGAGCGAGGGCGAGCAGTACTTC. Translated: CASKASGSEGEQYF.

This chain links TRBV29-1 with TRBJ1-1; TRBD1 aligns across 9 bases. Germline V gene lookup returns CDR1 SQVTM and CDR2 ANQGSEA. The V segment lost 1 base and the J segment 3 bases; nucleotides outside the gene matches: 3. The CDR3 spans 14 residues. The CDR3 region is CSVEVTGGYTEAFF. The CDR3 nucleotides are TGCAGCGTTGAAGTGACAGGGGGATACACTGAAGCTTTCTTT.

The J gene is TRBJ2-4, the V gene TRBV7-6, with unresolved D. Germline V CDR1 and CDR2: SGHVS, FNYEAQ. This CDR3 spans 17 amino acids. Trimming removed 0 bases at V and 2 bases at J, with 14 bases between. CDR3 amino acids: CASSLAERVRSKNIQYF. The DNA for the CDR3 is TGTGCCAGCAGCTTAGCGGAGCGAGTTAGGTCCAAAAACATTCAGTACTTC. Looking up the rest from reference TRBV7-6 and TRBJ2-4 gives the full variable domain: GAGVSQSPRYKVTKRGQDVALRCDPISGHVSLYWYRQALGQGPEFLTYFNYEAQQDKSGLPNDRFSAERPEGSISTLTIQRTEQRDSAMYRCASSLAERVRSKNIQYFGAGTRLSVL.

V usage is TRBV29-1 and J usage is TRBJ2-3; 10 bases are shared with TRBD1. Germline V gene sequence: CDR1 SQVTM, CDR2 ANQGSEA. The CDR3 has 15 residues. The V and J ends lost 5 bases and 5 bases, in that order; junction bases with no gene match: 10. Written as DNA, the CDR3 is TGCAGCGTTCGCGAGGGACAGGGGTATATAGATACGCAGTATTTT. This codes for CSVREGQGYIDTQYF.

This clonotype was counted a few times. The J gene is TRBJ2-3, the V gene TRBV24-1; D uncertain. V was pared by 4 bases and J by 3 bases, with 7 bases between. CDR1 is KGHDR and CDR2 is SFDVKD in the germline V gene. The CDR3 has 13 amino acids. CDR3 DNA: TGTGCCACCAGTGAGACCACTACAGATACGCAGTATTTT. This gives the protein CATSETTTDTQYF.

Here the CDR3 DNA reads TGTGCCAGCAGCAAACGGGAGGCAGGTTACAATGAGCAGTTCTTC. Translation: CASSKREAGYNEQFF. This chain links TRBV6-1 with TRBJ2-1, with TRBD2 matching over 7 bases. The germline gives CDR1 MNHNS, CDR2 SASEGT. V shed 6 bases and J 4 bases; nucleotides not matched to a gene: 9. The CDR3 runs to 15 residues.

This clonotype was detected a few times. The chain carries TRBV19 and TRBJ1-1; TRBD1 aligns across 9 bases. The CDR3 totals 16 residues. The V gene's germline CDR1 is LNHDA and CDR2 SQIVND (reference sequence). V dropped 4 bases and J dropped 3; count of bases not matched to a gene: 9. The DNA of the CDR3 is TGTGCCAGTAGTAAGACCTCGTGGACAGGGGACACTGAAGCTTTCTTT. This translates into CASSKTSWTGDTEAFF. Supplemented by reference TRBV19 and TRBJ1-1, the full variable domain reads DGGITQSPKYLFRKEGQNVTLSCEQNLNHDAMYWYRQDPGQGLRLIYYSQIVNDFQKGDIAEGYSVSREKKESFPLTVTSAQKNPTAFYLCASSKTSWTGDTEAFFGQGTRLTVV.

V is TRBV29-1 and J is TRBJ2-3, with a possible D match to TRBD2 (6 bases). Germline V lookup: CDR1 SQVTM, CDR2 ANQGSEA. CDR3 length equals 14 residues. Trimming shortened V by 4 bases and J by 1 base, and 12 bases separated the two germline ends. The CDR3 sequence: CSVGGGKGTDTQYF. The CDR3 DNA sequence: TGCAGCGTTGGCGGCGGGAAGGGCACAGATACGCAGTATTTT.

This clonotype was counted between two and nine times. V usage is TRBV20-1 and J usage is TRBJ1-5; no reliable D call. This CDR3 spans 15 amino acids. V lost 6 bases and J lost 0, with 15 bases in between. Germline values: CDR1 DFQATT, CDR2 SNEGSKA (reference sequence). This CDR3 is CSAERTGYSNQPQHF. Written as DNA, the CDR3 is TGCAGTGCGGAGCGAACGGGGTATAGCAATCAGCCCCAGCATTTT.

This clonotype was found a few times. V gene TRBV10-3 combines with J gene TRBJ2-5, with unresolved D. Trimming removed 3 bases from V and 3 bases from J, with 11 bases in between. There are 14 residues in the CDR3. Germline CDR1 reads ENHRY; CDR2 reads SYGVKD. CDR3 DNA sequence: TGTGCCATCAGTGAAGTCGGCCTAAAAGAGACCCAGTACTTC. It translates to CAISEVGLKETQYF.

This clonotype was detected many times. J is TRBJ2-5 and V is TRBV29-1; 8 bases are shared with TRBD1. This CDR3 is 12 amino acids long. J lost 4 bases, V lost 3 bases, and 1 base had no gene match. CDR1 and CDR2 from the germline V gene are SQVTM and ANQGSEA. This chain's CDR3 is CSVDRGLETQYF. The CDR3 nucleotides are TGCAGCGTTGACAGGGGGCTAGAGACCCAGTACTTC.

This clonotype has a handful of counts. The chain carries TRBV15 and TRBJ1-5; the match to TRBD1 covers 7 bases. Per germline, CDR1 LNHNV and CDR2 YYDKDF (reference sequence). The CDR3 is made up of 16 amino acids. J was trimmed by 2 bases and V by 5 bases; bases with no gene match: 9. CDR3 in amino acids: CATSGLDRVGNQPQHF. CDR3 DNA: TGTGCCACCAGCGGACTAGACAGGGTTGGCAATCAGCCCCAGCATTTT.

The chain carries TRBV20-1 and TRBJ2-2, with a tentative D call TRBD2 (5 bases). Germline loops: CDR1 DFQATT, CDR2 SNEGSKA (reference sequence). CDR3 size: 16 residues. Trimming shortened V by 1 base and J by 2 bases, and 14 bases separated the two germline ends. The CDR3 reads CSARVPFEGNTGELFF. In nucleotides, the CDR3 is TGCAGTGCTAGAGTCCCCTTTGAGGGCAACACCGGGGAGCTGTTTTTT.

The chain couples TRBV12-3 or TRBV12-4 to TRBJ2-7; D might be TRBD2 (6 bases). This CDR3 spans 15 amino acids. The V end was cut by 3 bases, the J end by 3 bases, with 15 bases between. The CDR3 DNA sequence: TGTGCCAGCAGTTTTTTGCGGGGTTTGGGCTACGAGCAGTACTTC. Its translation is CASSFLRGLGYEQYF.

The rearrangement uses TRBV27 and TRBJ2-1; D gene uncertain. The ends were cut back, 9 bases at V and 4 bases at J, with 13 bases in the middle. Germline V gives CDR1 MNHEY, CDR2 SMNVEV (reference sequence). This CDR3 has 13 amino acids. CDR3 loop: CARSVSTYNEQFF. CDR3 DNA: TGTGCCAGAAGTGTTTCTACTTACAATGAGCAGTTCTTC.

The sample holds many counts of this clonotype. The chain recombines TRBV12-3 or TRBV12-4 with TRBJ2-1, with 8 bases lining up with TRBD2. The CDR3 has 16 residues. V lost 5 bases and J lost 4; bases outside the gene matches: 10. CDR3 sequence reads: CASSARTSPSYNEQFF. The CDR3 bases are TGTGCCAGCAGTGCCCGGACTAGCCCCTCTTACAATGAGCAGTTCTTC.

This clonotype was seen repeatedly, ten times or more. The chain carries TRBV5-1 and TRBJ2-1; 7 nucleotides match TRBD2. From germline, CDR1 is SGHRS and CDR2 YFSETQ. The junction had 8 bases not matched to a gene; V was cut back by 1 base and J by 4 bases. CDR3 length equals 16 residues. The CDR3: CASSLSAGVRYNEQFF. For the CDR3, the DNA is TGCGCCAGCAGCTTGTCGGCGGGAGTACGATACAATGAGCAGTTCTTC.

This rearrangement joins TRBV7-9 to TRBJ2-1, with no clear D. The CDR3 extends over 12 amino acids. Germline V gene data show CDR1 as SEHNR and CDR2 as FQNEAQ (reference sequence). Trimming shortened V by 3 bases and J by 8 bases, and 8 bases separated the two germline ends. Here the CDR3 reads CASSFDIYEQFF. The DNA of the CDR3 is TGTGCCAGCAGCTTTGATATCTATGAGCAGTTCTTC.

This clonotype was seen a handful of times. The V and J genes are TRBV12-3 or TRBV12-4 and TRBJ1-3, with D maybe TRBD1 (5 bases). This CDR3 spans 14 amino acids. V was clipped by 6 bases and J by 2 bases, with 11 bases between them. In DNA, the CDR3 is TGTGCCAGCAGCCACAGGAGGACTGGAAACACCATATATTTT. Amino acids: CASSHRRTGNTIYF.

This clonotype was seen a handful of times. This chain connects TRBV5-1 to TRBJ2-3, with TRBD1 identical over 9 bases. The CDR3 has 16 amino acids. V lost 4 bases to trimming and J lost 3 bases; unmatched junction nucleotides: 9. Germline loops: CDR1 SGHRS, CDR2 YFSETQ. The CDR3 reads CASSPGQGIFTDTQYF. CDR3 coding DNA: TGCGCCAGCAGCCCCGGACAGGGGATATTTACAGATACGCAGTATTTT.

This clonotype has only a few counts. The V call is TRBV7-9, the J call TRBJ2-3, with 7 bases matching TRBD2. The V gene's germline CDR1 is SEHNR and CDR2 FQNEAQ (reference sequence). The CDR3 is made up of 14 amino acids. Trimming took 10 bases from V and 2 from J; bases not matched to a gene: 9. The CDR3 region is CATRGGLNTDTQYF. CDR3 bases: TGTGCCACCCGCGGGGGTCTGAACACAGATACGCAGTATTTT.

This clonotype has more than one count but fewer than ten. DNA for the CDR3: TGTGCCAGCAGCCAATGGGCCGGGACAGGGATCACTGAAGCTTTCTTT. It translates to CASSQWAGTGITEAFF. The V gene is TRBV3-1, the J gene TRBJ1-1, with 9 bases lining up with TRBD1. In germline, CDR1 is LGHDT, CDR2 YNNKEL (reference sequence). V dropped 2 bases and J dropped 4; count of bases not matched to a gene: 8. This CDR3 is 16 amino acids long.

This clonotype was seen only a few times. The chain recombines TRBV7-6 with TRBJ2-7, with TRBD1 matching 7 bases. The CDR3 runs 18 residues. CDR1 and CDR2 (germline): SGHVS, FNYEAQ. Trimming removed 2 bases from V and 6 bases from J; junction bases left unmatched: 19. The DNA of the CDR3 is TGTGCCAGCAGCTTAAAGAGTATACCCTGGGACAGAGGATCCGAGCAGTACTTC. Translation gives CASSLKSIPWDRGSEQYF.

The rearrangement joins TRBV5-1 to TRBJ2-7; possibly TRBD2 for D (6 bases). The CDR3 runs to 14 residues. Germline CDR1 SGHRS, CDR2 YFSETQ. V was shortened by 5 bases and J by 2 bases, with 14 bases between the two germline ends. The CDR3 coding sequence is TGCGCCAGCAGGGCCCCCGGGGGAACCTACGAGCAGTACTTC. Its protein is CASRAPGGTYEQYF.

The rearrangement links TRBV12-3 or TRBV12-4 to TRBJ2-7, with TRBD2 matching over 9 bases. The CDR3 has 15 amino acids. J lost 1 base, V lost 5 bases, and 6 bases had no gene match. Here the CDR3 DNA reads TGTGCCAGCAGTCGTGCTAGCGGGATTTCCTACGAGCAGTACTTC. Its translation: CASSRASGISYEQYF.

This clonotype was seen at least ten times. This sequence joins TRBV14 and TRBJ2-3, with a possible D match to TRBD1 (5 bases). V lost 3 bases and J lost 3, with 7 bases in between. This CDR3 region has 13 residues. Germline V gives CDR1 SGHDN, CDR2 FVKESK. Written as DNA, the CDR3 is TGTGCCAGCAGCCAGGCAGGGACAGATACGCAGTATTTT. This encodes CASSQAGTDTQYF.

This clonotype turned up a few times. The V gene is TRBV29-1, the J gene TRBJ2-1; D tentatively fits TRBD1 or TRBD2 (5 bases each). The CDR3 covers 17 residues. V was cut by 0 bases and J by 2 bases, with 17 bases left in between. Germline lookup yields CDR1 SQVTM and CDR2 ANQGSEA. The CDR3, as DNA: TGCAGCGTTGAAGATGGGTGGGTGGGGGTACCCTACAATGAGCAGTTCTTC. Translated, it gives CSVEDGWVGVPYNEQFF.

This clonotype appeared a few times. The rearrangement links TRBV3-1 to TRBJ2-1; 11 bases line up with TRBD2. The junction had 5 bases not matched to a gene; V was cut back by 1 base and J by 0 bases. Germline CDR1 reads LGHDT; CDR2 reads YNNKEL (reference sequence). The CDR3 extends over 18 amino acids. DNA of the CDR3: TGTGCCAGCAGCCAAGGGGGCACTAGCGGGAGCTCCTACAATGAGCAGTTCTTC. Its translation: CASSQGGTSGSSYNEQFF.